This T cell receptor beta chain comes out of a study of shared clonotypes between healthy human individuals. Study observations and caveats: The genetic and exposure-history diversity represented was limited by few donors.

CD45RO-negative, CCR7-selected cells formed the naive CD8 fraction, which excluded terminally differentiated effector memory CD45RA+ cells. Libraries were prepared by immunoSEQ multiplex PCR; TCRdb keeps only in-frame clonotypes and omits some of them. This sample carries nearly 2 million clones, over 85% of them seen once, and the ten largest clones take 1% to 1.5%. On this clone itself: The target antigen is unknown. A junction boundary mismatches the germline segment, possibly from a read error.

The germline CDR1 and CDR2 sequences are MGHRA and YSYEKL. CDR3 size: 13 residues. The clonotype was recovered from a man aged 18 to 35 in good health. V usage is TRBV4-1 and J usage is TRBJ1-6; D uncertain. The sequencing input was naive CD8+ T cells sorted from blood. The CDR3 protein is CASSPSHNSPLHF. The CDR3 DNA follows: TGCGCCAGCAGCCCCTCCCATAATTCACCCCTCCACTTT.